What follows are 30 T cell receptor beta chains derived from one specimen sequenced in a study of shared T cell receptors in the human thymus. Generated by immunoSEQ multiplex PCR, the TCRdb table keeps only in-frame clones and is missing some. The table shows 55,000 to 75,000 clones, with 90% to 95% occurring only once. The specimen was thymocytes. The receptors stem from a human donor.

The V and J genes are TRBV2 and TRBJ1-5; TRBD1 matches 7 bases. After removal of 4 bases from V and 5 bases from J, the junction contained 11 bases not matched to a gene. This CDR3 has 16 amino acids. CDR1 and CDR2 from the germline V gene are SNHLY and FYNNEI. The CDR3 protein is CASSARFRDRDQPQHF. The CDR3 bases are TGTGCCAGCAGTGCAAGATTCCGGGACAGAGATCAGCCCCAGCATTTT.

The chain couples TRBV6-5 to TRBJ1-4; D might be TRBD1 (5 bases). This CDR3 is 15 amino acids long. V dropped 2 bases and J dropped 6 bases, with 13 bases sitting between them. Germline V gives CDR1 MNHEY, CDR2 SVGAGI. Here the CDR3 reads CASSYRGGRDEKLFF. The DNA for the CDR3 is TGTGCCAGCAGTTACAGGGGAGGGCGGGATGAAAAACTGTTTTTT.

The chain carries TRBV5-4 and TRBJ1-2; TRBD1 aligns across 12 bases. This CDR3 has 15 amino acids. The V and J ends lost 4 bases and 6 bases, in that order; junction bases with no gene match: 7. Per the germline V gene, CDR1 is SGHNT and CDR2 is YYREEE (reference sequence). CDR3 sequence (DNA): TGTGCCAGCAGCCTGGGACAGGGGGCCTCAGATGGCTACACCTTC. This gives the protein CASSLGQGASDGYTF.

The chain carries TRBV30 and TRBJ1-3, with D possibly matching TRBD1 (5 bases). CDR1 is GTSNPN, CDR2 SVGIG, per germline (reference sequence). The CDR3 consists of 14 residues. V dropped 6 bases and J dropped 0 bases, with 12 bases sitting between them. The CDR3 reads CACGHGYSGNTIYF. CDR3 in DNA: TGTGCCTGTGGACACGGTTACTCTGGAAACACCATATATTTT.

The chain has TRBV4-3 and TRBJ2-7; TRBD2 matches at 7 bases. J lost 2 bases, V lost 0 bases, and 13 bases had no gene match. The CDR3 spans 18 residues. Germline V gene data show CDR1 as LGHNA and CDR2 as YSLEER. The DNA for the CDR3 is TGCGCCAGCAGCCAAGAAATAGGTATCGGCGGGGGACCCTACGAGCAGTACTTC. This codes for CASSQEIGIGGGPYEQYF.

The gene calls are TRBV28 and TRBJ2-6; a weak D match, TRBD1 (6 bases). Looked up from germline, CDR1 is MDHEN and CDR2 is SYDVKM. Between the trimmed V and J ends, which lost 11 bases and 3 bases, there was a span of 14 bases. CDR3 length equals 14 residues. The CDR3 spells CAVTTGFGANVLTF. Written as DNA, the CDR3 is TGTGCCGTAACAACAGGGTTTGGGGCCAACGTCCTGACTTTC. Drawing the rest from reference TRBV28 and TRBJ2-6, the complete variable domain is DVKVTQSSRYLVKRTGEKVFLECVQDMDHENMFWYRQDPGLGLRLIYFSYDVKMKEKGDIPEGYSVSREKKERFSLILESASTNQTSMYLCAVTTGFGANVLTFGAGSRLTVL.

This rearrangement joins TRBV13 to TRBJ2-4; TRBD1 is a possible D gene (6 bases). The V gene lost 5 bases and the J gene lost 13 bases, with 15 bases spanning the gap. This CDR3 comprises 12 residues. Germline lookup yields CDR1 PRHDT and CDR2 FYEKMQ (reference sequence). The CDR3 protein is CASSDKGDKQYF. CDR3 in DNA: TGTGCCAGCAGCGACAAGGGGGACAAGCAGTACTTC.

This clone was seen only once. The chain combines TRBV28 with TRBJ2-3, with D possibly being TRBD1 (6 bases). Germline values: CDR1 MDHEN, CDR2 SYDVKM. The CDR3 totals 16 residues. V lost 3 bases and J 6 bases, leaving 19 bases between the germline ends. The CDR3 protein is CASSFETGQYSDTQYF. For the CDR3, the DNA is TGTGCCAGCAGTTTTGAGACCGGACAGTACTCGGATACGCAGTATTTT.

The chain joins TRBV5-5 to TRBJ2-1, with 8 positions matching TRBD2. This CDR3 is built from 16 residues. Germline CDR1 and CDR2: SGHKS and YYEKEE (reference sequence). The V segment lost 1 base and the J segment 3 bases; nucleotides outside the gene matches: 6. This chain's CDR3 is CASSLFWRGDYNEQFF. For the CDR3, the DNA is TGTGCCAGCAGCTTGTTTTGGCGGGGGGACTACAATGAGCAGTTCTTC.

This clone has just a few counts. The chain employs TRBV18 and TRBJ1-1; D not resolved. CDR1 and CDR2 from the germline V gene are KGHSH and LQKENI. The length of the CDR3 is 12 residues. V lost 4 bases and J 2 bases, leaving 5 bases between the germline ends. CDR3 amino acids: CASSLTNTEAFF. The CDR3 DNA is TGTGCCAGCTCACTCACAAACACTGAAGCTTTCTTT.

V is TRBV19 and J is TRBJ1-2; D perhaps matches TRBD1 (6 bases). This CDR3 has 14 amino acids. Germline V lookup: CDR1 LNHDA, CDR2 SQIVND (reference sequence). V gave up 7 bases and J gave up 8 bases, with 20 bases separating them. CDR3 sequence (DNA): TGTGCCAGTATGGGCCGCAGGGGAACTAAGGGCTACACCTTC. As protein: CASMGRRGTKGYTF.

The chain recombines TRBV5-6 with TRBJ1-5; 8 positions agree with TRBD1. This CDR3 is built from 15 residues. CDR1 is SGHDT and CDR2 is YYEEEE in the germline V gene. Trimming at V came to 4 bases and at J to 6 bases, leaving 9 bases not matched to a gene. For the CDR3, the DNA is TGTGCCAGCAGCAATACCCGCAGGGGGCTTCAGCCCCAGCATTTT. Translating gives CASSNTRRGLQPQHF.

The CDR3 DNA reads TGTGCCAGCAGCTTGGGACTAGCGGGGGGGCAAGAGACCCAGTACTTC. Its translation: CASSLGLAGGQETQYF. The rearrangement links TRBV5-6 to TRBJ2-5; 14 nucleotides match TRBD2. The junction had 0 bases not matched to a gene; V was cut back by 0 bases and J by 2 bases. The CDR3 consists of 16 residues. Germline V CDR1 and CDR2: SGHDT, YYEEEE. Based on the CDR3 plus reference TRBV5-6 and TRBJ2-5, the full variable domain is DAGVTQSPTHLIKTRGQQVTLRCSPKSGHDTVSWYQQALGQGPQFIFQYYEEEERQRGNFPDRFSGHQFPNYSSELNVNALLLGDSALYLCASSLGLAGGQETQYFGPGTRLLVL.

V gene TRBV25-1 combines with J gene TRBJ2-5, with TRBD2 matching over 9 bases. The CDR3 sequence is 16 residues long. CDR1 MGHDK and CDR2 SYGVNS come from the germline V gene. V lost 4 bases to trimming and J lost 5 bases; unmatched junction nucleotides: 11. CDR3 in DNA: TGTGCCAGCAGTGGTCGTGGCGGGGGGGCTCGGGAGACCCAGTACTTC. Amino acids: CASSGRGGGARETQYF.

The chain couples TRBV18 to TRBJ1-3, with a possible D match to TRBD1 (6 bases). The V gene's germline CDR1 is KGHSH and CDR2 LQKENI. The CDR3 has 19 residues. Trimming took off 4 bases at V and 0 bases at J, with 22 bases between the two ends. The DNA for the CDR3 is TGTGCCAGCTCACTTTTAATCTCAACTAGGACAGACTCTGGAAACACCATATATTTT. Protein: CASSLLISTRTDSGNTIYF.

The chain joins TRBV7-6 to TRBJ2-6; possibly TRBD1 for D (5 bases). There are 19 residues in the CDR3. Trimming removed 1 base from V and 3 bases from J, with 19 bases in between. Per germline, CDR1 SGHVS and CDR2 FNYEAQ. The CDR3: CASSLEAGKGFSGANVLTF. CDR3 in DNA: TGTGCCAGCAGCTTAGAGGCAGGGAAGGGTTTTAGTGGGGCCAACGTCCTGACTTTC. Based on the CDR3 plus reference TRBV7-6 and TRBJ2-6, the full variable domain is GAGVSQSPRYKVTKRGQDVALRCDPISGHVSLYWYRQALGQGPEFLTYFNYEAQQDKSGLPNDRFSAERPEGSISTLTIQRTEQRDSAMYRCASSLEAGKGFSGANVLTFGAGSRLTVL.

J is TRBJ1-1 and V is TRBV7-9; no clear D gene. The CDR3 covers 13 residues. Per germline, CDR1 SEHNR and CDR2 FQNEAQ (reference sequence). V lost 3 bases and J lost 5, with 10 bases in between. The DNA for the CDR3 is TGTGCCAGCAGCTTGCAGGTTGGGACTGAAGCTTTCTTT. It translates to CASSLQVGTEAFF.

In its sample, this clone was seen once. The gene calls are TRBV6-5 and TRBJ2-2; 8 nucleotides agree with TRBD1. Germline values: CDR1 MNHEY, CDR2 SVGAGI. Trimming cost V 2 bases and J 6 bases; bases outside gene matches: 5. This CDR3 has 15 amino acids. CDR3 DNA: TGTGCCAGCAGTTACGCCCCGACAGGGGCCGGGGAGCTGTTTTTT. Encoded protein: CASSYAPTGAGELFF.

The chain employs TRBV5-6 and TRBJ2-3; D uncertain. The germline V gene has CDR1 SGHDT and CDR2 YYEEEE. The CDR3 contains 14 residues. Trimming pared 1 base from V and 0 bases from J, leaving 6 bases between. CDR3: CASSLFFSTDTQYF. In DNA, the CDR3 is TGTGCCAGCAGCTTGTTCTTCAGCACAGATACGCAGTATTTT.

J is TRBJ1-6 and V is TRBV28; 7 bases fit TRBD1. The CDR3 is 19 residues long. Germline CDR1 reads MDHEN; CDR2 reads SYDVKM. In nucleotides, the CDR3 is TGTGGTCCTATAGGGGGCAGGGCCAAGGATAGCTCCTATAATTCACCCCTCCACTTT. Encoded protein: CGPIGGRAKDSSYNSPLHF.

This chain connects TRBV6-1 to TRBJ2-7, with no clear D. The V gene's germline CDR1 is MNHNS and CDR2 SASEGT. CDR3 size: 15 residues. V gave up 5 bases and J gave up 2 bases, with 16 bases separating them. The CDR3 DNA reads TGTGCCAGCAGTTGGGGTGGGATAACGCCCTACGAGCAGTACTTC. Its translation: CASSWGGITPYEQYF.

The chain combines TRBV10-1 with TRBJ1-1, with D perhaps TRBD1 (5 bases). Germline V gene data show CDR1 as WNHNN and CDR2 as SYGVQD (reference sequence). With 6 bases removed from V and 0 bases from J, the gap between germline ends came to 17 bases. There are 16 residues in the CDR3. The CDR3 loop is CASSLNPRGMNTEAFF. CDR3 nucleotides: TGCGCCAGCAGCTTAAATCCGAGGGGCATGAACACTGAAGCTTTCTTT.

The chain joins TRBV7-9 to TRBJ1-2; maybe TRBD1 (6 bases). Trimming removed 5 bases at V and 6 bases at J, with 16 bases between. The CDR3 spans 14 residues. The germline V gene encodes CDR1 SEHNR and CDR2 FQNEAQ (reference sequence). CDR3: CASSTGQIFNGYTF. In DNA, the CDR3 is TGTGCCAGCAGCACAGGACAGATTTTCAATGGCTACACCTTC. The complete variable domain, with remaining parts taken from reference TRBV7-9 and TRBJ1-2, reads DTGVSQNPRHKITKRGQNVTFRCDPISEHNRLYWYRQTLGQGPEFLTYFQNEAQLEKSRLLSDRFSAERPKGSFSTLEIQRTEQGDSAMYLCASSTGQIFNGYTFGSGTRLTVV.

This sequence joins TRBV29-1 and TRBJ1-2; 7 nucleotides agree with TRBD1. The CDR3 runs 12 residues. Unmatched junction bases numbered 6, after V lost 6 bases and J lost 5 bases. Per germline, CDR1 SQVTM and CDR2 ANQGSEA. The CDR3 is CSVEPGGYGYTF. CDR3 nucleotides: TGCAGCGTAGAGCCAGGGGGTTATGGCTACACCTTC.

The chain is built from TRBV19 and TRBJ1-5; 7 bases fit TRBD1. The CDR3 is 15 residues long. J gave up 8 bases and V 5 bases, and 12 bases lay outside the gene matches. Germline-derived CDR1 and CDR2 are LNHDA and SQIVND (reference sequence). The CDR3 nucleotides are TGTGCCAGTAGTTCCACAGGGGCCTCTTTAAAGCCCCAGCATTTT. As protein: CASSSTGASLKPQHF.

The chain has TRBV7-2 and TRBJ2-4; D unclear. The germline gives CDR1 SGHTA, CDR2 FQGNSA. This CDR3 comprises 15 residues. V lost 2 bases, J lost 7 bases, and 15 bases lay in between. The CDR3 loop is CASSLSGPKQNIQYF. CDR3 sequence (DNA): TGTGCCAGCAGCTTATCAGGTCCCAAACAGAACATTCAGTACTTC.

J is TRBJ1-3 and V is TRBV6-5; 8 bases map to TRBD1. CDR1 is MNHEY, CDR2 SVGAGI, per germline. The CDR3 runs 14 residues. With V trimmed by 4 bases and J by 7 bases, 6 bases remained unmatched. CDR3 sequence: CASSSPRTGNTIYF. In nucleotides, the CDR3 is TGTGCCAGCAGTTCACCCCGGACAGGGAACACCATATATTTT.

The chain couples TRBV5-1 to TRBJ2-5; perhaps D is TRBD1 or TRBD2 (6 bases each). From germline, CDR1 is SGHRS and CDR2 YFSETQ. The CDR3 is 14 amino acids. V lost 6 bases to trimming and J lost 5 bases, with 17 bases between them. The DNA for the CDR3 is TGCGCCAGCAAGGGGGAGGCCAGAATGGAGACCCAGTACTTC. Protein product: CASKGEARMETQYF.

The chain recombines TRBV13 with TRBJ2-6; either TRBD1 or TRBD2 may fit D (5 bases each). CDR3 length: 15 amino acids. The germline V and J ends were trimmed by 2 bases and 2 bases, with 7 bases remaining between them. The germline V gene has CDR1 PRHDT and CDR2 FYEKMQ (reference sequence). As DNA, the CDR3 is TGTGCCAGCAGCTTATTGGGGGCTGGGGCCAACGTCCTGACTTTC. It specifies CASSLLGAGANVLTF.

J is TRBJ1-1 and V is TRBV4-3, with 9 positions matching TRBD1. This CDR3 spans 15 amino acids. The trim removed 4 bases at V and 4 bases at J, leaving 7 bases unmatched. Germline CDR1 is LGHNA and CDR2 is YSLEER. CDR3 bases: TGCGCCAGCAGCCGCGTACAGGGGGCTATCACTGAAGCTTTCTTT. Translated, it gives CASSRVQGAITEAFF.